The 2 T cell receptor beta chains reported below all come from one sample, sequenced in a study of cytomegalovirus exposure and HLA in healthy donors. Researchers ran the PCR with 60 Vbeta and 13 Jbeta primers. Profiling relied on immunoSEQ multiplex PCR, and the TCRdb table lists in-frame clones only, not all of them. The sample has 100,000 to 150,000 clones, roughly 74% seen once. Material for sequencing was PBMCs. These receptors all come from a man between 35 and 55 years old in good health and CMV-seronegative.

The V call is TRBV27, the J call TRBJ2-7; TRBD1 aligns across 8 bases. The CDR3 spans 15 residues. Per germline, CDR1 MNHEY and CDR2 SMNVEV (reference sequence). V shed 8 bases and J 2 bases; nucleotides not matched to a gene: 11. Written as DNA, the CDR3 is TGTGCCAGCGCCCTTGCCGGGACAGGCACCTACGAGCAGTACTTC. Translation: CASALAGTGTYEQYF.

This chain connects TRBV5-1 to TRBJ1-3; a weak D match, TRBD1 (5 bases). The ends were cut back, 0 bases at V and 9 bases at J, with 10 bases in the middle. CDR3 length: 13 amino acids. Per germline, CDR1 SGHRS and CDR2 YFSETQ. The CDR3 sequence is CASSLAGFSTIYF. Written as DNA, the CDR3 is TGCGCCAGCAGCTTGGCAGGGTTTAGCACCATATATTTT.